This passage covers 23 T cell receptor beta chains from one sample sequenced in a study of cytomegalovirus exposure and HLA in healthy donors. The primer mix had 60 Vbeta and 13 Jbeta primers. Libraries were prepared by immunoSEQ multiplex PCR; TCRdb keeps only in-frame clonotypes and omits some of them. This table lists more than 100,000 clones. Specimen: PBMCs. Every receptor here comes from a man aged 35 to 55 in good health and CMV-seronegative.

The chain joins TRBV18 to TRBJ2-2; D is unclear. Germline CDR1 KGHSH, CDR2 LQKENI. Trimming removed 6 bases at V and 1 base at J, with 9 bases between. This CDR3 is 14 amino acids long. The DNA of the CDR3 is TGTGCCAGCTCTCCCCAGGAGAACACCGGGGAGCTGTTTTTT. Translation gives CASSPQENTGELFF.

This chain connects TRBV9 to TRBJ1-6; possibly TRBD1 for D (6 bases). The germline V gene encodes CDR1 SGDLS and CDR2 YYNGEE. Trimming removed 5 bases from V and 4 bases from J, with 13 bases in between. CDR3 size: 15 residues. DNA of the CDR3: TGTGCCAGCAGTTTCGAAGGACAGTATAATTCACCCCTCCACTTT. Encoded protein: CASSFEGQYNSPLHF.

The chain has TRBV7-2 and TRBJ2-7; D is ambiguous. Germline V CDR1 and CDR2: SGHTA, FQGNSA. The CDR3 covers 14 residues. The V gene lost 1 base and the J gene lost 2 bases, with 9 bases spanning the gap. CDR3 in DNA: TGTGCCAGCAGCTTAGGGGCAGCCACCTACGAGCAGTACTTC. It yields the protein CASSLGAATYEQYF.

The V gene is TRBV5-1, the J gene TRBJ2-7, with 8 bases that match TRBD1. Germline-derived CDR1 and CDR2 are SGHRS and YFSETQ. Trimming at V came to 4 bases and at J to 6 bases, leaving 15 bases not matched to a gene. The CDR3 runs 16 residues. Written as DNA, the CDR3 is TGCGCCAGCAGCACCGCACCAGGGGGCAGGGACGGCGAGCAGTACTTC. It encodes CASSTAPGGRDGEQYF.

The rearrangement joins TRBV6-1 to TRBJ2-5, with 9 bases matching TRBD2. The J call may be in error: the DNA end matches TRBJ2-7 better. The CDR3 has 16 amino acids. Per the germline V gene, CDR1 is MNHNS and CDR2 is SASEGT. The CDR3 is CASSERGAGGAYEQYF. For the CDR3, the DNA is TGTGCCAGCAGTGAAAGGGGTGCGGGGGGGGCCTACGAGCAGTACTTC.

Here the CDR3 DNA reads TGTGCCAGCAGGCCGGGACAGCATTATGGCTACACCTTC. Amino acids: CASRPGQHYGYTF. This chain uses TRBV28 with TRBJ1-2, with 7 bases fitting TRBD1. The CDR3 spans 13 residues. CDR1 and CDR2 from the germline V gene are MDHEN and SYDVKM. The V gene end was trimmed by 6 bases and the J gene end by 5 bases; junction bases not matched to a gene: 6.

The chain joins TRBV18 to TRBJ2-2; 9 bases agree with TRBD1. V trimming: 4 bases; J trimming: 0 bases; junction bases outside the gene matches: 3. This CDR3 is built from 16 residues. Germline V gene sequence: CDR1 KGHSH, CDR2 LQKENI. The CDR3 nucleotides are TGTGCCAGCTCACAACGACAGGGGGCGAACACCGGGGAGCTGTTTTTT. Protein sequence: CASSQRQGANTGELFF.

This chain joins TRBV7-8 and TRBJ2-7; 10 bases match TRBD2. This CDR3 region has 16 residues. Germline V gene sequence: CDR1 SGHVS, CDR2 FQNEAQ. V lost 5 bases, J lost 2 bases, and 9 bases stayed unmatched. The CDR3 is CASSQDLAGATYEQYF. CDR3 coding DNA: TGTGCCAGCAGCCAAGACCTAGCGGGAGCAACCTACGAGCAGTACTTC. The whole variable domain, remainder taken from reference TRBV7-8 and TRBJ2-7, is GAGVSQSPRYKVAKRGQDVALRCDPISGHVSLFWYQQALGQGPEFLTYFQNEAQLDKSGLPSDRFFAERPEGSVSTLKIQRTQQEDSAVYLCASSQDLAGATYEQYFGPGTRLTVT.

The rearrangement uses TRBV4-3 and TRBJ2-1; 16 nucleotides match TRBD2. V trimming: 4 bases; J trimming: 2 bases; junction bases outside the gene matches: 8. The CDR3 has 19 amino acids. From germline, CDR1 is LGHNA and CDR2 YSLEER. CDR3 sequence reads: CASSRGTSGGVKTYNEQFF. The CDR3 DNA is TGCGCCAGCAGCCGAGGGACTAGCGGGGGGGTTAAGACCTACAATGAGCAGTTCTTC.

This chain joins TRBV7-6 and TRBJ2-5; maybe TRBD2 (5 bases). Trimming stripped 4 bases from V and 11 bases from J, with 17 bases between. Germline V lookup: CDR1 SGHVS, CDR2 FNYEAQ. The CDR3 runs 13 residues. The CDR3, as DNA: TGTGCCAGCAGCTCCTCTTTTGTTGGGGAGCAGTACTTC. As protein: CASSSSFVGEQYF.

V gene TRBV5-1 combines with J gene TRBJ2-7; D may be TRBD1 (6 bases). This CDR3 region has 13 residues. Germline-derived CDR1 and CDR2 are SGHRS and YFSETQ. V was shortened by 0 bases and J by 5 bases, with 9 bases between the two germline ends. CDR3 loop: CASSLGTDNEQYF. The CDR3 nucleotides read TGCGCCAGCAGCTTGGGGACAGATAACGAGCAGTACTTC.

This chain connects TRBV5-1 to TRBJ2-3, with D perhaps matching TRBD2 (6 bases). The CDR3 runs 16 residues. The germline gives CDR1 SGHRS, CDR2 YFSETQ. The ends were cut back, 4 bases at V and 0 bases at J, with 15 bases in the middle. CDR3 in amino acids: CASSNRGTPSTDTQYF. Written as DNA, the CDR3 is TGCGCCAGCAGCAATCGGGGGACCCCTAGCACAGATACGCAGTATTTT.

The chain recombines TRBV5-1 with TRBJ2-3; 8 nucleotides agree with TRBD2. CDR3 length: 18 residues. V gave up 0 bases and J gave up 3 bases; unmatched junction bases: 12. The germline gives CDR1 SGHRS, CDR2 YFSETQ. The CDR3 DNA sequence: TGCGCCAGCAGCTTGGTACTTGGTGTAGCGGGACGGACAGATACGCAGTATTTT. Its protein product is CASSLVLGVAGRTDTQYF.

V gene TRBV28 combines with J gene TRBJ1-5, with 9 bases aligning to TRBD1. CDR1 is MDHEN and CDR2 is SYDVKM in the germline V gene. The CDR3 extends over 16 amino acids. V was clipped by 8 bases and J by 2 bases; unmatched bases: 10. This chain's CDR3 is CASLALRDRGNQPQHF. In nucleotides, the CDR3 is TGTGCCAGCTTAGCGCTCCGGGACAGGGGCAATCAGCCCCAGCATTTT.

CDR3 protein: CASSSDYPGLKNTEAFF. The CDR3 DNA reads TGTGCCAGCAGCTCTGACTACCCGGGATTAAAGAACACTGAAGCTTTCTTT. V is TRBV7-6 and J is TRBJ1-1; D call uncertain. V lost 4 bases and J 1 base, leaving 19 bases between the germline ends. Germline loops: CDR1 SGHVS, CDR2 FNYEAQ. The CDR3 is 17 amino acids.

The chain uses TRBV29-1 and TRBJ1-3; D remains unclear. Deletions cut 1 base from V and 0 bases from J, with 7 bases between. The germline gives CDR1 SQVTM, CDR2 ANQGSEA. The CDR3 consists of 14 residues. This chain's CDR3 is CSVEGTVSGNTIYF. CDR3 bases: TGCAGCGTTGAAGGTACGGTCTCTGGAAACACCATATATTTT. Drawing the rest from reference TRBV29-1 and TRBJ1-3, the complete variable domain is SAVISQKPSRDICQRGTSLTIQCQVDSQVTMMFWYRQQPGQSLTLIATANQGSEATYESGFVIDKFPISRPNLTFSTLTVSNMSPEDSSIYLCSVEGTVSGNTIYFGEGSWLTVV.

This chain uses TRBV23-1 with TRBJ1-6; 8 positions match TRBD1. TRBV23-1 counts as an open reading frame of uncertain function. The junction had 8 bases not matched to a gene; V was cut back by 0 bases and J by 7 bases. The CDR3 runs to 17 residues. The CDR3 region is CASSQSGSDRGNSPLHF. CDR3 DNA sequence: TGCGCCAGCAGTCAATCCGGTTCAGACAGGGGCAATTCACCCCTCCACTTT.

This chain connects TRBV28 to TRBJ2-2; 8 nucleotides align to TRBD1. V was clipped by 4 bases and J by 6 bases; unmatched bases: 10. Germline CDR1 and CDR2: MDHEN and SYDVKM. This CDR3 comprises 16 residues. The CDR3 loop is CASSSAGTGFAGELFF. In DNA, the CDR3 is TGTGCCAGCAGTTCGGCAGGGACAGGCTTCGCCGGGGAGCTGTTTTTT.

This chain joins TRBV5-1 and TRBJ2-1; TRBD1 aligns across 7 bases. The germline gives CDR1 SGHRS, CDR2 YFSETQ. With V trimmed by 3 bases and J by 3 bases, 9 bases remained unmatched. The CDR3 consists of 16 residues. The CDR3 loop reads CASSSDRLLIYNEQFF. The CDR3 DNA reads as TGCGCCAGCAGCTCGGACAGGCTCCTTATCTACAATGAGCAGTTCTTC.

The CDR3 bases are TGTGCCAGCAGCCGACAGGTAGGGCAGACCCAGTACTTC. This encodes CASSRQVGQTQYF. This chain joins TRBV5-6 and TRBJ2-5, with D possibly being TRBD1 (6 bases). Germline CDR1 is SGHDT and CDR2 is YYEEEE. Trimming removed 4 bases from V and 6 bases from J, with 13 bases in between. The CDR3 is 13 amino acids. The variable domain in full, with the rest retrieved from reference TRBV5-6 and TRBJ2-5, is DAGVTQSPTHLIKTRGQQVTLRCSPKSGHDTVSWYQQALGQGPQFIFQYYEEEERQRGNFPDRFSGHQFPNYSSELNVNALLLGDSALYLCASSRQVGQTQYFGPGTRLLVL.

This sequence joins TRBV28 and TRBJ2-7; 11 nucleotides agree with TRBD2. This CDR3 is 19 amino acids long. Germline V lookup: CDR1 MDHEN, CDR2 SYDVKM. The trim removed 4 bases at V and 2 bases at J, leaving 16 bases unmatched. The CDR3 bases are TGTGCCAGCAGTTCCACAATAGCGGGAGGGCCAACGATCCCCTACGAGCAGTACTTC. This encodes CASSSTIAGGPTIPYEQYF.

This sequence joins TRBV10-1 and TRBJ2-2; tentatively, D is TRBD2 (7 bases). Germline V gene lookup returns CDR1 WNHNN and CDR2 SYGVQD (reference sequence). The V end lost 6 bases, the J end lost 7 bases, and 15 bases lay between the germline ends. The CDR3 has 14 residues. The CDR3 sequence is CASSALGGGGELFF. As DNA, the CDR3 is TGCGCCAGCAGCGCTCTAGGGGGGGGCGGGGAGCTGTTTTTT.

The rearrangement joins TRBV27 to TRBJ2-5; no firm D call. The CDR3 sequence is 16 residues long. CDR1 and CDR2 (germline): MNHEY, SMNVEV (reference sequence). V shed 1 base and J shed 1 base, with 13 bases lying between them. This CDR3 reads CASSLLSPVVQETQYF. The CDR3 DNA reads as TGTGCCAGCAGTTTATTGTCGCCAGTCGTCCAAGAGACCCAGTACTTC.